The 23 T cell receptor beta chains presented below share a single source sample, sequenced in a study of CD8 T cells in Susac syndrome. Random hexamers were used to reverse transcribe 0.5 to 1 ug of RNA. TCRdb re-called the immunoSEQ multiplex PCR reads with MiXCR, one entry per CDR3 protein. The repertoire holds approximately 80,000 distinct CDR3 sequences, approximately 93% seen once, with roughly 0.5% in the top ten. The sample consisted of CD8+ T cells from PBMCs. The receptors were gathered from a human donor with Susac syndrome.

J is TRBJ2-5 and V is TRBV7-9; 7 nucleotides agree with TRBD2. From germline, CDR1 is SEHNR and CDR2 FQNEAQ (reference sequence). This CDR3 is 13 amino acids long. The J segment lost 7 bases and the V segment lost 2 bases, leaving 4 bases of the junction unmatched. The CDR3 region has the DNA TGTGCCAGCAGCTTAACGGGGGAGGGGACCCAGTACTTC. Protein product: CASSLTGEGTQYF.

For this clonotype: One end of the junction is discordant with germline, which a read error may explain. The J gene is TRBJ2-7, the V gene TRBV13, with 8 bases matching TRBD2. This CDR3 contains 11 residues. Germline assignment: CDR1 PRHDT and CDR2 FYEKMQ (reference sequence). The CDR3 region is CASSSGGEVDF. The CDR3 DNA follows: TGTGCCAGCAGCTCCGGGGGGGAGGTGGACTTC.

This sequence joins TRBV9 and TRBJ2-1, with unresolved D. CDR3 length equals 15 residues. Trimming pared 5 bases from V and 0 bases from J, leaving 12 bases between. The germline V gene encodes CDR1 SGDLS and CDR2 YYNGEE. The CDR3 reads CASSLTSSSYNEQFF. The CDR3 DNA follows: TGTGCCAGCAGTCTCACGTCGAGCTCCTACAATGAGCAGTTCTTC.

This rearrangement joins TRBV30 to TRBJ2-1; D unclear. CDR1 and CDR2 (germline): GTSNPN, SVGIG (reference sequence). V lost 4 bases and J 8 bases, leaving 6 bases between the germline ends. The CDR3 is 10 residues long. The DNA for the CDR3 is TGTGCCTGGAAAAGCGATGAGCAGTTCTTC. Residues: CAWKSDEQFF.

This clonotype was observed a single time. The chain links TRBV2 to TRBJ1-1; 11 bases fit TRBD1. The ends lost 6 bases at V and 3 bases at J; junction bases unmatched: 6. There are 15 residues in the CDR3. CDR1 and CDR2 from the germline V gene are SNHLY and FYNNEI. The CDR3 here is CASRRRDRGDTEAFF. The CDR3 nucleotides read TGTGCCAGCAGACGGAGGGACAGGGGGGACACTGAAGCTTTCTTT.

This chain links TRBV29-1 with TRBJ1-1, with D maybe TRBD1 (6 bases). CDR1 is SQVTM and CDR2 is ANQGSEA in the germline V gene. The CDR3 totals 13 residues. V dropped 3 bases and J dropped 5 bases, with 13 bases sitting between them. CDR3 DNA: TGCAGCGTTGAGGGCAGGGGATCGACTGAAGCTTTCTTT. Translation gives CSVEGRGSTEAFF.

This chain connects TRBV28 to TRBJ2-7; 9 nucleotides match TRBD1. This CDR3 is built from 16 residues. After removal of 5 bases from V and 3 bases from J, the junction contained 11 bases not matched to a gene. Germline V gene lookup returns CDR1 MDHEN and CDR2 SYDVKM. The CDR3, as DNA: TGTGCCAGCAGTCCCCTGGGACAGGGCTTAGACTACGAGCAGTACTTC. This translates into CASSPLGQGLDYEQYF.

A single count supports this clonotype. V is TRBV12-3 or TRBV12-4 and J is TRBJ1-5; tentatively, D is TRBD1 (5 bases). CDR3 size: 14 residues. V shed 3 bases and J shed 5 bases, with 11 bases lying between them. CDR3 nucleotides: TGTGCCAGCAGTTTCTGGCAGGGAGATCAGCCCCAGCATTTT. Residues: CASSFWQGDQPQHF.

For the CDR3, the DNA is TGCGCCAGCAGCTTGCGGGGGACTAGCGGTCCTAGCACAGATACGCAGTATTTT. It translates to CASSLRGTSGPSTDTQYF. This chain uses TRBV5-1 with TRBJ2-3; 11 bases align to TRBD2. The junction had 7 bases not matched to a gene; V was cut back by 1 base and J by 0 bases. Germline V gene data show CDR1 as SGHRS and CDR2 as YFSETQ. This CDR3 comprises 18 residues.

This sequence joins TRBV5-6 and TRBJ2-5; a possible D gene is TRBD1 (6 bases). The ends were cut back, 3 bases at V and 2 bases at J, with 8 bases in the middle. The CDR3 runs 13 residues. Germline values: CDR1 SGHDT, CDR2 YYEEEE. As DNA, the CDR3 is TGTGCCAGCAGCTCCACAGGGCAAGAGACCCAGTACTTC. Residues: CASSSTGQETQYF.

CDR3 region: CASRGLLGSGNTIYF. The DNA of the CDR3 is TGTGCCAGCAGGGGGTTACTGGGCTCTGGAAACACCATATATTTT. The gene calls are TRBV7-9 and TRBJ1-3, with D uncertain. The CDR3 is made up of 15 amino acids. Germline lookup yields CDR1 SEHNR and CDR2 FQNEAQ (reference sequence). The V gene lost 6 bases and the J gene lost 0 bases, with 12 bases spanning the gap.

The genes are TRBV3-1 and TRBJ1-5; 7 bases align to TRBD1. The V and J ends lost 0 bases and 7 bases, in that order; junction bases with no gene match: 6. Germline V gene sequence: CDR1 LGHDT, CDR2 YNNKEL (reference sequence). CDR3 length: 15 residues. CDR3 sequence reads: CASSQDGGGGQPQHF. The CDR3 nucleotides read TGTGCCAGCAGCCAAGATGGAGGGGGCGGCCAGCCCCAGCATTTT.

The V gene is TRBV20-1, the J gene TRBJ1-5; D is uncertain. V was cut by 4 bases and J by 4 bases, with 17 bases left in between. Germline V gene lookup returns CDR1 DFQATT and CDR2 SNEGSKA (reference sequence). CDR3 length: 15 residues. CDR3 sequence: CSATPSKEFNQPQHF. DNA of the CDR3: TGCAGTGCTACCCCATCCAAGGAGTTTAATCAGCCCCAGCATTTT.

J is TRBJ2-1 and V is TRBV5-1; a weak D match, TRBD1 (6 bases). V was trimmed by 2 bases and J by 4 bases, leaving 13 bases between them. The CDR3 is made up of 15 amino acids. CDR1 is SGHRS, CDR2 YFSETQ, per germline. CDR3 DNA sequence: TGCGCCAGCAGCTTTGACCGGGGACAATACAATGAGCAGTTCTTC. It is translated as CASSFDRGQYNEQFF.

The V gene is TRBV7-8, the J gene TRBJ2-7; 9 bases are shared with TRBD2. This CDR3 spans 14 amino acids. V shed 5 bases, J shed 2 bases, and the junction held 4 bases outside the gene matches. Germline V gene data show CDR1 as SGHVS and CDR2 as FQNEAQ. The CDR3: CASSLLAGAYEQYF. The CDR3 DNA sequence: TGTGCCAGCAGCCTACTAGCGGGTGCCTACGAGCAGTACTTC.

This rearrangement joins TRBV19 to TRBJ1-2; no clear D. V was clipped by 10 bases and J by 1 base, with 16 bases between them. The CDR3 is made up of 14 amino acids. Per the germline V gene, CDR1 is LNHDA and CDR2 is SQIVND (reference sequence). The CDR3 coding sequence is TGTGCCACCACGGTCCGACCTTATAACTATGGCTACACCTTC. Encoded protein: CATTVRPYNYGYTF.

On this clonotype: A junction boundary mismatches the germline segment, possibly from a read error. CDR3 amino acids: CSASSGRGRTEASF. The DNA of the CDR3 is TGCAGTGCTAGTTCAGGCAGGGGGCGGACTGAAGCTTCCTTT. The rearrangement links TRBV20-1 to TRBJ1-1; TRBD1 aligns across 8 bases. The length of the CDR3 is 14 residues. Germline CDR1 and CDR2: DFQATT and SNEGSKA (reference sequence).

The J gene is TRBJ1-1, the V gene TRBV20-1, with D possibly TRBD1 on 5 matching bases. The CDR3 covers 16 residues. V was shortened by 0 bases and J by 1 base, with 15 bases between the two germline ends. CDR1 and CDR2 from the germline V gene are DFQATT and SNEGSKA (reference sequence). CDR3 loop: CSARDRGSAWNTEAFF. The CDR3 DNA reads as TGCAGTGCTAGAGATCGGGGGTCAGCCTGGAACACTGAAGCTTTCTTT.

The chain carries TRBV23-1 and TRBJ2-7, with a tentative D call TRBD1 (6 bases). TRBV23-1 belongs to the ORF category, with a function that is uncertain. V was pared by 5 bases and J by 6 bases, with 11 bases between. This CDR3 spans 12 amino acids. The CDR3 bases are TGCGCCAGCAGTGGTACAGGGTGCGAGCAGTACTTC. Encoded protein: CASSGTGCEQYF.

The gene calls are TRBV6-5 and TRBJ2-2; 8 nucleotides align to TRBD2. The germline V gene has CDR1 MNHEY and CDR2 SVGAGI. The V gene end was trimmed by 0 bases and the J gene end by 5 bases; junction bases not matched to a gene: 8. This CDR3 has 17 residues. In DNA form, the CDR3 reads TGTGCCAGCAGTTACTCGTTCTCGGGGGGGCCTACCGGGGAGCTGTTTTTT. Translation gives CASSYSFSGGPTGELFF.

J is TRBJ2-1 and V is TRBV20-1; maybe TRBD2 (5 bases). This CDR3 comprises 11 residues. V lost 7 bases to trimming and J lost 10 bases, with 14 bases between them. Germline CDR1 DFQATT, CDR2 SNEGSKA (reference sequence). CDR3 residues: CSGAGGLEQFF. The CDR3 DNA follows: TGCAGTGGCGCAGGAGGTCTCGAGCAGTTCTTC.

The chain has TRBV7-8 and TRBJ1-1; D not resolved. The CDR3 length is 15 residues. V shed 5 bases and J shed 2 bases, with 15 bases lying between them. Germline-derived CDR1 and CDR2 are SGHVS and FQNEAQ. The CDR3 coding sequence is TGTGCCAGCAGCCCAGGAAGGAACTCTAACACTGAAGCTTTCTTT. Its translation is CASSPGRNSNTEAFF.

V usage is TRBV13 and J usage is TRBJ2-5, with 8 nucleotides matching TRBD2. The J segment lost 5 bases and the V segment lost 3 bases, leaving 8 bases of the junction unmatched. CDR1 and CDR2 (germline): PRHDT, FYEKMQ (reference sequence). The CDR3 runs to 15 residues. CDR3 sequence: CASSLRGAKGETQYF. For the CDR3, the DNA is TGTGCCAGCAGCTTGCGGGGGGCCAAAGGGGAGACCCAGTACTTC. Variable domain in full (rest from reference TRBV13 and TRBJ2-5): AAGVIQSPRHLIKEKRETATLKCYPIPRHDTVYWYQQGPGQDPQFLISFYEKMQSDKGSIPDRFSAQQFSDYHSELNMSSLELGDSALYFCASSLRGAKGETQYFGPGTRLLVL.